This is a list of T cell receptor beta chains from one sample in a study of blood T cell repertoires in COVID-19. Some clones are missing from TCRdb's copy, which holds only in-frame ones; the method was immunoSEQ multiplex PCR. Here the sample spans 160,000 or so clones, around four fifths being singletons. Sequencing was carried out using peripheral blood. Every receptor here comes from a man in his 70s with active or convalescent COVID-19. Both conserved end residues are part of each CDR3. The D gene is left open where the match is weak. Where a row states a size, it is once, few, many or the class of an expanded clone; other rows omit it.

>-|-|TRBV6-1|TRBJ1-6
CASSEYISQRQAINSPLHF
TGTGCCAGCAGTGAATACATAAGCCAAAGGCAGGCCATTAATTCACCCCTCCACTTT
>-|TRBD1|TRBV18|TRBJ1-2
CASSDGTGDANYGYTF
TGTGCCAGCTCAGACGGGACAGGGGACGCTAACTATGGCTACACCTTC
>-|-|TRBV24-1|TRBJ1-5
CATSAGSGNQPQHF
TGTGCCACCAGTGCAGGTTCAGGCAATCAGCCCCAGCATTTT
>-|TRBD2|TRBV5-1|TRBJ2-6
CASSLETSGRHGANVLTF
TGCGCCAGCAGCTTGGAGACTAGCGGGAGGCATGGGGCCAACGTCCTGACTTTC
>-|-|TRBV9|TRBJ2-2
CASSVREGLNTGELFF
TGTGCCAGCAGCGTAAGAGAGGGCTTGAACACCGGGGAGCTGTTTTTT
>-|-|TRBV29-1|TRBJ1-3
CSVTQGSGNTIYF
TGCAGCGTTACCCAGGGTTCTGGAAACACCATATATTTT
>few|TRBD1|TRBV5-1|TRBJ2-4
CASSDGTGAWAKNIQYF
TGCGCCAGCAGCGACGGGACAGGGGCCTGGGCCAAAAACATTCAGTACTTC
>-|-|TRBV10-3|TRBJ1-4
CATRPGLLGEKLFF
TGTGCCACCCGCCCTGGCCTTCTAGGTGAAAAACTGTTTTTT
>-|TRBD2|TRBV5-1|TRBJ2-7
CASRDLAEAYEQYF
TGCGCCAGCAGGGACCTAGCGGAGGCCTACGAGCAGTACTTC
>-|-|TRBV5-1|TRBJ2-5
CASSSSPGKETQYF
TGCGCCAGCAGCTCGTCCCCAGGGAAAGAGACCCAGTACTTC
>-|-|TRBV12-3/TRBV12-4|TRBJ2-6
CASSSGANVLTF
TGTGCCAGTAGCTCTGGGGCCAACGTCCTGACTTTC
>-|TRBD2|TRBV3-1/TRBV3-2|TRBJ2-7
CASSQETPSGRATPYEQYF
TGTGCCAGCAGCCAAGAGACCCCTAGCGGGAGGGCCACCCCCTACGAGCAGTACTTC
>-|-|TRBV7-8|TRBJ2-5
CASSGGGETQYF
TGTGCCAGCAGCGGAGGCGGGGAGACCCAGTACTTC
>-|-|TRBV5-1|TRBJ2-7
CASSLESRRGRGEQYF
TGCGCCAGCAGCTTGGAGTCGAGGAGGGGGCGTGGAGAGCAGTACTTC
>-|TRBD1|TRBV4-2|TRBJ1-5
CASSQGQGGFNQPQHF
TGTGCCAGCAGCCAGGGACAGGGCGGCTTCAATCAGCCCCAGCATTTT
>-|-|TRBV29-1|TRBJ2-2
CSGGWGPGELFF
TGCAGCGGAGGCTGGGGGCCCGGGGAGCTGTTTTTT
>-|TRBD1|TRBV15|TRBJ1-4
CATSRDGGGGNEKLFF
TGTGCCACCAGCAGAGATGGAGGGGGCGGAAATGAAAAACTGTTTTTT
>-|-|TRBV2|TRBJ1-1
CASRPRGAGVSGTEAFF
TGTGCCAGCAGACCTCGGGGGGCGGGGGTTTCGGGCACTGAAGCTTTCTTT
>few|TRBD1|TRBV30|TRBJ1-2
CAWMRDRPYGYTF
TGTGCCTGGATGCGGGACAGGCCATATGGCTACACCTTC
>-|TRBD1|TRBV7-9|TRBJ1-1
CASSRFVDRVYTEAFF
TGTGCCAGCAGCCGATTTGTAGACAGGGTCTACACTGAAGCTTTCTTT
>-|-|TRBV4-1|TRBJ1-6
CASSLGFGESPLHF
TGCGCCAGCAGCCTCGGCTTCGGGGAGTCACCCCTCCACTTT
>-|TRBD2|TRBV28|TRBJ2-5
CASRTIAGGQETQYF
TGTGCCAGCAGGACAATAGCGGGAGGCCAAGAGACCCAGTACTTC
>-|-|TRBV6-2/TRBV6-3|TRBJ1-5
CASSYPRTPPIYSNQPQHF
TGTGCCAGCAGTTACCCGAGGACACCTCCGATTTATAGCAATCAGCCCCAGCATTTT
>-|-|TRBV30|TRBJ2-3
CAWSPQRDTQYF
TGTGCCTGGAGTCCCCAGCGAGATACGCAGTATTTT
>-|-|TRBV10-3|TRBJ1-3
CAINQDSSGNTIYF
TGTGCCATCAACCAGGACAGCTCTGGAAACACCATATATTTT
>-|TRBD2|TRBV11-3|TRBJ2-5
CASSLGLAGEQETQYF
TGTGCCAGCAGCTTGGGACTAGCGGGGGAACAAGAGACCCAGTACTTC
>-|-|TRBV19|TRBJ2-2
CASSVRGTGTGELFF
TGTGCCAGTTCCGTACGGGGAACAGGGACCGGGGAGCTGTTTTTT
>-|-|TRBV3-1/TRBV3-2|TRBJ2-7
CASSPTGGNYEQYF
TGTGCCAGCAGCCCGACGGGCGGGAACTACGAGCAGTACTTC
>-|-|TRBV11-2|TRBJ2-7
CASTHRGAREQYF
TGTGCCAGCACCCACCGGGGGGCTCGCGAGCAGTACTTC
>-|-|TRBV5-8|TRBJ1-1
CASTRLYGGADTEAFF
TGTGCCAGCACCCGTCTGTATGGGGGGGCGGACACTGAAGCTTTCTTT
>-|TRBD2|TRBV10-3|TRBJ2-7
CATGLAGTYEQYF
TGTGCCACCGGACTAGCGGGAACCTACGAGCAGTACTTC
>-|-|TRBV11-2|TRBJ2-3
CASSTGTQASDTQYF
TGTGCCAGCAGCACCGGGACTCAGGCGTCAGATACGCAGTATTTT